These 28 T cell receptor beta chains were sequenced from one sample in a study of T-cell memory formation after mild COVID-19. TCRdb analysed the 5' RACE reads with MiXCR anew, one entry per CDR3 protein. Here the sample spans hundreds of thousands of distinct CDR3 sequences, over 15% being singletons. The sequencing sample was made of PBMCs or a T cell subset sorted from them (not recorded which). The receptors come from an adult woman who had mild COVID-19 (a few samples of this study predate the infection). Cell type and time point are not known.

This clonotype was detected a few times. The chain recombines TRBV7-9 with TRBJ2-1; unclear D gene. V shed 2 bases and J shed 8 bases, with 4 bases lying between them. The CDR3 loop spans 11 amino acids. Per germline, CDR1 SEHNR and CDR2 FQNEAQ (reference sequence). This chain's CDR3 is CASSLTDEQFF. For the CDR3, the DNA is TGTGCCAGCAGCTTAACTGATGAGCAGTTCTTC.

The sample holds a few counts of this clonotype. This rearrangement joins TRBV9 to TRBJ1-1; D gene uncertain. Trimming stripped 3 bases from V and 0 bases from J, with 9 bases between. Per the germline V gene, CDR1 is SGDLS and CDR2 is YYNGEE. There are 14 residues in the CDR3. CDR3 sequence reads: CASSARFMNTEAFF. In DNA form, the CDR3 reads TGTGCCAGCAGCGCGAGGTTTATGAACACTGAAGCTTTCTTT.

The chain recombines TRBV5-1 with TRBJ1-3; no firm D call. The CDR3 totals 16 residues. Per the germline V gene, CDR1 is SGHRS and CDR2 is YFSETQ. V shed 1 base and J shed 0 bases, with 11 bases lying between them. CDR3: CASSLTEVNSGNTIYF. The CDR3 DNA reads TGCGCCAGCAGCTTGACTGAAGTAAACTCTGGAAACACCATATATTTT.

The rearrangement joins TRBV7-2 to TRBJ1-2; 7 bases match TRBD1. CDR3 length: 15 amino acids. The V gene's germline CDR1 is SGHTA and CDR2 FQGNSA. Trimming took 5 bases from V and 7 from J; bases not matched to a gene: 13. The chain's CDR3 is CASSAGGLMGGGYTF. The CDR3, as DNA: TGTGCCAGCAGCGCAGGGGGGTTAATGGGAGGTGGCTACACCTTC.

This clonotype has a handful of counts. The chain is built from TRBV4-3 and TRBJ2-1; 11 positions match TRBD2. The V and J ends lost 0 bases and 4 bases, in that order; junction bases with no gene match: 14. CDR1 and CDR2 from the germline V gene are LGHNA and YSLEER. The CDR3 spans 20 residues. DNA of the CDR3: TGCGCCAGCAGCCAAGATTATTTGGGTTCCGCTAGCGGGAGGTACAATGAGCAGTTCTTC. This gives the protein CASSQDYLGSASGRYNEQFF.

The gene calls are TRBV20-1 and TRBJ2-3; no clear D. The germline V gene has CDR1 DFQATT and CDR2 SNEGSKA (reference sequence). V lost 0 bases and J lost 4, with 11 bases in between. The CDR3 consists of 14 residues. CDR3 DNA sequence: TGCAGTGCTAGAGATCAGGAGCTCCCAGATACGCAGTATTTT. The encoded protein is CSARDQELPDTQYF.

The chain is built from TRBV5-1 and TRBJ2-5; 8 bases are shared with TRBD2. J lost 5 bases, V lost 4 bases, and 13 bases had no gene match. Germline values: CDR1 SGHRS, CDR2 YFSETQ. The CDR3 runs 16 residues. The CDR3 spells CASSQGLASRWETQYF. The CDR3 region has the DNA TGCGCCAGCAGCCAAGGACTAGCATCCCGGTGGGAGACCCAGTACTTC.

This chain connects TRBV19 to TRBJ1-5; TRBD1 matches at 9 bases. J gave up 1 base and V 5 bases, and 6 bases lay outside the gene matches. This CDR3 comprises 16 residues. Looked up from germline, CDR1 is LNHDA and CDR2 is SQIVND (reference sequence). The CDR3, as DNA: TGTGCCAGTAGTGCCCGGACAGGGGACAGCAATCAGCCCCAGCATTTT. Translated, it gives CASSARTGDSNQPQHF.

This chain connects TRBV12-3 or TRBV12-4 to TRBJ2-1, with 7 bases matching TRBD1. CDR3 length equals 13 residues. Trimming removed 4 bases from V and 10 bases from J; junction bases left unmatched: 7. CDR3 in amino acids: CASSSDRVGEQFF. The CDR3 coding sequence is TGTGCCAGCAGTTCAGACAGGGTCGGGGAGCAGTTCTTC.

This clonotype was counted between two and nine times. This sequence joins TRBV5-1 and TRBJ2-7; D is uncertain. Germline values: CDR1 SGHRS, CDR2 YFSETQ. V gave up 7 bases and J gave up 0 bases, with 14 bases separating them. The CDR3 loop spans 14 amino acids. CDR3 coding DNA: TGCGCCAGCCGGAGCGACGGCACCTCCTACGAGCAGTACTTC. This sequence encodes CASRSDGTSYEQYF.

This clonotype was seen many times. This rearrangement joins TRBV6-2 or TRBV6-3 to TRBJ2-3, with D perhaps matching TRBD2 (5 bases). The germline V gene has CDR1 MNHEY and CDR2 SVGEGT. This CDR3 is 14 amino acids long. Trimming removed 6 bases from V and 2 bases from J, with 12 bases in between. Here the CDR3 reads CASRREGLTDTQYF. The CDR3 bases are TGTGCCAGCAGGAGAGAGGGCCTCACAGATACGCAGTATTTT.

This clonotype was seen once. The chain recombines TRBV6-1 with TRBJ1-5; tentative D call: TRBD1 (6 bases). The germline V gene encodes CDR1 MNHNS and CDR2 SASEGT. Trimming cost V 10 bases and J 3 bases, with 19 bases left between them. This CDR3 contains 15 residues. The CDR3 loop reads CATSGGRGVNQPQHF. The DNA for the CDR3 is TGTGCCACCTCAGGAGGGAGGGGGGTCAATCAGCCCCAGCATTTT.

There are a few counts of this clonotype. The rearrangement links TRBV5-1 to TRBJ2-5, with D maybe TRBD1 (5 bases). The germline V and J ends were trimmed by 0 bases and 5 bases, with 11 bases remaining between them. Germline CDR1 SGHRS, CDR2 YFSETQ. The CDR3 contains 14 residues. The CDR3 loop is CASSLAGRVETQYF. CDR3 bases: TGCGCCAGCAGCTTGGCCGGCAGGGTCGAGACCCAGTACTTC.

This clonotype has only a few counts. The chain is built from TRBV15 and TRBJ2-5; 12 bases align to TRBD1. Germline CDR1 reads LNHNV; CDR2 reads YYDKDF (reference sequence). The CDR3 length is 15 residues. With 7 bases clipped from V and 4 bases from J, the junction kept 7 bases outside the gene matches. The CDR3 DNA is TGTGCCACCACTCCGGGACAGGGGGCAGGAGAGACCCAGTACTTC. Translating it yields CATTPGQGAGETQYF.

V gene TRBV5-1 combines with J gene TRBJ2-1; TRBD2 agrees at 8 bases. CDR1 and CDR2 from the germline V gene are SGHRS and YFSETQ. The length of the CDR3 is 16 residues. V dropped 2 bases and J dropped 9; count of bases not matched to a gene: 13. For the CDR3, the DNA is TGCGCCAGCAGCTTTAACATAGCGGGGATTGAGGGTGAGCAGTTCTTC. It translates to CASSFNIAGIEGEQFF.

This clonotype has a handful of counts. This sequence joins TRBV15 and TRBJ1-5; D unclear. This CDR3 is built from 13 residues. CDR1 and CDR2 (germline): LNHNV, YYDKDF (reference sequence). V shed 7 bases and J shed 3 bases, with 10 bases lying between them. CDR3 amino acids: CATTSDPNQPQHF. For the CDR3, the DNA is TGTGCCACCACCTCGGACCCCAATCAGCCCCAGCATTTT.

The CDR3 nucleotides read TGTGCCAGCAGGGGACTAGGGGTCTACAATGAGCAGTTCTTC. Its protein product is CASRGLGVYNEQFF. The chain is built from TRBV7-6 and TRBJ2-1, with 8 bases fitting TRBD2. This CDR3 has 14 amino acids. The ends lost 6 bases at V and 3 bases at J; junction bases unmatched: 4. CDR1 is SGHVS and CDR2 is FNYEAQ in the germline V gene.

In nucleotides, the CDR3 is TGTGCCAGCACCTTGACAGGGGGTCCGAACACTGAAGCTTTCTTT. This translates into CASTLTGGPNTEAFF. The V gene is TRBV12-3 or TRBV12-4, the J gene TRBJ1-1; TRBD1 aligns across 9 bases. The trim removed 7 bases at V and 1 base at J, leaving 7 bases unmatched. CDR3 length equals 15 residues.

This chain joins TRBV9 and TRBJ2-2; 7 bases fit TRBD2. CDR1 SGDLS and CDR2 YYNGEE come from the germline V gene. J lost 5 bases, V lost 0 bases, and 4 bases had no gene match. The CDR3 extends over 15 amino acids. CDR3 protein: CASSVAPGGTGELFF. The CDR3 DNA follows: TGTGCCAGCAGCGTAGCCCCGGGGGGAACCGGGGAGCTGTTTTTT.

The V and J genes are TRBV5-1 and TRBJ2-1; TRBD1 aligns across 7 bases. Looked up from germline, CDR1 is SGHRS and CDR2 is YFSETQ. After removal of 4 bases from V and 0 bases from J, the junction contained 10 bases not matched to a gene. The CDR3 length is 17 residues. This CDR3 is CASSIQTGPLSYNEQFF. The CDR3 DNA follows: TGCGCCAGCAGCATACAGACAGGGCCTCTCTCCTACAATGAGCAGTTCTTC.

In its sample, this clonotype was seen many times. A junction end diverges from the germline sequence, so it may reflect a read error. CDR3 amino acids: CASSLRTSGRADEQFF. CDR3 nucleotide sequence: TGCGCCAGCAGCTTACGGACTAGCGGGAGGGCTGATGAACAGTTCTTC. The V call is TRBV4-1, the J call TRBJ2-1; TRBD2 matches at 15 bases. The CDR3 loop spans 16 amino acids. The germline CDR1 and CDR2 sequences are MGHRA and YSYEKL.

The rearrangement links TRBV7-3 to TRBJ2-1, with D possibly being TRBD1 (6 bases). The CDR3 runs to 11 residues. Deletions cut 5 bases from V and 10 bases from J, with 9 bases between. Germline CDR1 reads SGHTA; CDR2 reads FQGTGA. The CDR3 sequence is CASSMTGEQFF. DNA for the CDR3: TGTGCCAGCAGCATGACAGGAGAGCAGTTCTTC.

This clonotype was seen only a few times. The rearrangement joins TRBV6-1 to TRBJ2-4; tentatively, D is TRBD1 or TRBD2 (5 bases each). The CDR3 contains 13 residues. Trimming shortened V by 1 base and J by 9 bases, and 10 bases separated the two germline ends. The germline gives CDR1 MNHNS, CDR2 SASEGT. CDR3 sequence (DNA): TGTGCCAGCAGTGAAGAGGGGAGTACCATTCAGTACTTC. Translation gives CASSEEGSTIQYF.

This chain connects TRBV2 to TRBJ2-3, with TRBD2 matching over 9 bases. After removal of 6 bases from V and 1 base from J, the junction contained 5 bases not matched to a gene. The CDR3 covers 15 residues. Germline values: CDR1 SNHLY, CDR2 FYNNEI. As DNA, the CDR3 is TGTGCCAGCAGACGAGCGGGGGGTGGCACAGATACGCAGTATTTT. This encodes CASRRAGGGTDTQYF.

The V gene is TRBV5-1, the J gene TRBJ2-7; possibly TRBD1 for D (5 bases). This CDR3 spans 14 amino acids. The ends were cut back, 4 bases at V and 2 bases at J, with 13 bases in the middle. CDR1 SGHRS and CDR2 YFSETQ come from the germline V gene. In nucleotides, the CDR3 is TGCGCCAGCAGCATTGAGACAGCCACCTACGAGCAGTACTTC. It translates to CASSIETATYEQYF.

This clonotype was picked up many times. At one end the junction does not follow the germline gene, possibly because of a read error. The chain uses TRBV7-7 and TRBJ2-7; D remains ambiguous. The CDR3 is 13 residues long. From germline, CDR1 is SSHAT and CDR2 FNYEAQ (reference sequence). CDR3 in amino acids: CASSLNSLGEQYF. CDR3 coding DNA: TGTGCTAGCAGCTTAAACAGCCTCGGCGAGCAGTACTTC.

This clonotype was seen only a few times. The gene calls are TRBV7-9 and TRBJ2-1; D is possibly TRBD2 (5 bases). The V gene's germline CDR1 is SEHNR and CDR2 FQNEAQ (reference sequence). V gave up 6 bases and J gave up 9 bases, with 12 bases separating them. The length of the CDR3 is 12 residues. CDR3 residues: CASSHLASEQFF. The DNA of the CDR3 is TGTGCCAGCAGTCACCTAGCAAGTGAGCAGTTCTTC.

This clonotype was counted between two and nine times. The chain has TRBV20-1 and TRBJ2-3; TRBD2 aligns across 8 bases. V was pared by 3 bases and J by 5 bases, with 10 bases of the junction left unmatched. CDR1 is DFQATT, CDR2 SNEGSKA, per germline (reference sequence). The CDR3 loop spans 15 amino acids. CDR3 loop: CSASGGSGGLDTQYF. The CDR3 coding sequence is TGCAGTGCTAGTGGGGGTTCGGGAGGGTTAGATACGCAGTATTTT.